Here is one TCR beta chain with its context. The antigen remains undetermined. CDR1 and CDR2 from the germline V gene are SGHTA and FQGNSA. The CDR3 has 12 residues. V was trimmed by 4 bases and J by 2 bases, leaving 5 bases between them. The sample is drawn from a study of T cell responses to AZD1222 COVID-19 vaccine. This table comes from immunoSEQ multiplex PCR, and its TCRdb copy is limited to in-frame clones, with some not included. The data contain 15,000 to 20,000 clones, under 90% of them singletons. Study-level findings and limits: Among spike-specific TCRs, nearly half reportedly target unmutated variant regions. Repertoire collection took place solely once the T cell response had peaked.

Combined were second doses at about 4 or about 12 weeks. This sample comprised peripheral blood, obtained 28 days after the second AZD1222 dose. The chain carries TRBV7-2 and TRBJ2-5; D unclear. The TCR was taken from an adult who received the AZD1222 COVID-19 vaccine. This CDR3 is CASSSVQETQYF. The CDR3 region has the DNA TGTGCCAGCAGCTCAGTTCAAGAGACCCAGTACTTC. Combining the CDR3 with reference TRBV7-2 and TRBJ2-5 gives the whole variable domain GAGVSQSPSNKVTEKGKDVELRCDPISGHTALYWYRQSLGQGLEFLIYFQGNSAPDKSGLPSDRFSAERTGGSVSTLTIQRTQQEDSAVYLCASSSVQETQYFGPGTRLLVL.